This T cell receptor beta chain was obtained from a study of blood T cell repertoires in COVID-19. Background on the study: COVID-19 samples from acute and convalescent phases originated in the United States, Italy and Spain. PBMCs, B-cell-depleted T cells, or T cells provided the cDNA or gDNA that made up the material.

Trimming took 5 bases from V and 8 from J, leaving 15 bases between them. Germline CDR1 and CDR2: SGHTA and FQGNSA. The CDR3 has 13 amino acids. Patients in Seattle were enrolled during active infection, then followed longitudinally. Original processing methods: Amplification with reference gene primers provided the estimates of nucleated cell counts. TCRdb keeps only in-frame clones here, not all; method: immunoSEQ multiplex PCR. V, J and clone size were drawn from that table, and D and trimming were deduced from the DNA. The sample records about 150,000 clones, about 85% being singletons. The sequence derives from a man in his 60s with COVID-19, enrolled during active disease. This sequence joins TRBV7-2 and TRBJ1-2, with a tentative D call TRBD1 (6 bases). The sequencing input was peripheral blood. The CDR3 loop reads CASSPTQGLGYTF. In DNA, the CDR3 is TGTGCCAGCAGCCCAACCCAGGGGCTGGGCTACACCTTC.